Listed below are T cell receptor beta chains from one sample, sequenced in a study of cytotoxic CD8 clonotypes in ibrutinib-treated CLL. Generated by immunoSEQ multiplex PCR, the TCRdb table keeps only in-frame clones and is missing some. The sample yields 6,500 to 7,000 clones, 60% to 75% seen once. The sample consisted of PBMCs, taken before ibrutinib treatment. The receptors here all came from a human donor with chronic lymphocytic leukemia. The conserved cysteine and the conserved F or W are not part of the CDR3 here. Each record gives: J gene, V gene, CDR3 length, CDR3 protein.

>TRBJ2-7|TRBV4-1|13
ASSRTGTLQYEQY
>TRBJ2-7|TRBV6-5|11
ASSRSGVNEQY
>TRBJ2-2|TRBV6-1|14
ASSEWGQGWTGELF
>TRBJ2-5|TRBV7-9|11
ASSPGFQETQY
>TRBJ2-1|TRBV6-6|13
ASRPRGTVSNEQF
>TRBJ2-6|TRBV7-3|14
ASSKQTTSGANVLT
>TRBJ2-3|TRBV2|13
ASRAFSGTSNMQY
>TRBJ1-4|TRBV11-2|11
ASSLGLNEKLF
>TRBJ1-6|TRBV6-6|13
ASSPGTENNSPLH
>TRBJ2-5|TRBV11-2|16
ASSSTLSGGPYQETQY
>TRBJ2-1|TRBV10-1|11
ASSGQSHNEQF
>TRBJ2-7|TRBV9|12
ASSGDGFSYEQY
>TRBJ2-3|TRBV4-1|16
ASSQDPGLAGGTDTQY